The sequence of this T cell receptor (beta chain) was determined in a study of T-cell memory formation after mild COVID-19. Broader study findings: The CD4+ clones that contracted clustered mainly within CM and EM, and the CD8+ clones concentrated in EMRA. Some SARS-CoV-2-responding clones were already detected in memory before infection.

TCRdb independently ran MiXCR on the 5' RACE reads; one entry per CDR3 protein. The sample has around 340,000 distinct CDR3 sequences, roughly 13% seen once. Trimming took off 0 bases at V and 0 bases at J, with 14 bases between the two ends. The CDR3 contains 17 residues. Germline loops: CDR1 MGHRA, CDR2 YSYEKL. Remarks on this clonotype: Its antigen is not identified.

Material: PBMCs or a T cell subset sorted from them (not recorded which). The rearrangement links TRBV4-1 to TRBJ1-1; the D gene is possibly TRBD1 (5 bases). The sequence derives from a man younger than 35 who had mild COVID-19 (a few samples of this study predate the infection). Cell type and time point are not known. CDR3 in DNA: TGCGCCAGCAGCCAAGATAGACGGAGGGGTATGAACACTGAAGCTTTCTTT. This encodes CASSQDRRRGMNTEAFF.